The 20 T cell receptor beta chains reported below all come from one sample, sequenced in a study of shared clonotypes between healthy human individuals. Method: immunoSEQ multiplex PCR; TCRdb's copy keeps in-frame clones and lacks some. The repertoire holds 2,500,000 or so clones, 85% to 95% seen once, with 0.3% to 0.4% in the top ten. Material for sequencing was naive CD4+ T cells from PBMCs. Sample subset: CD45RA+ positively selected. These receptors came from a man aged 18 to 35 in good health. Some clones in this sample may be carry-over from other donors' samples.

The genes are TRBV4-1 and TRBJ2-7; D is uncertain. The V and J ends lost 9 bases and 4 bases respectively, with 22 bases between them. CDR1 MGHRA and CDR2 YSYEKL come from the germline V gene. This CDR3 has 15 residues. The CDR3 DNA reads TGCGCCAGACCTCTTGCGGCTCTGAGGAATTACGAGCAGTACTTC. It translates to CARPLAALRNYEQYF.

The J gene is TRBJ1-2, the V gene TRBV5-1; the match to TRBD1 covers 8 bases. Germline V gene lookup returns CDR1 SGHRS and CDR2 YFSETQ. The CDR3 has 15 residues. The junction had 8 bases not matched to a gene; V was cut back by 5 bases and J by 2 bases. CDR3 sequence reads: CASSPTDRVNYGYTF. The CDR3 nucleotides are TGCGCCAGCAGTCCAACGGACAGGGTGAACTATGGCTACACCTTC.

The chain recombines TRBV5-1 with TRBJ2-1; D tentatively fits TRBD1 or TRBD2 (5 bases each). The CDR3 is 13 residues long. The germline V gene encodes CDR1 SGHRS and CDR2 YFSETQ. Trimming pared 3 bases from V and 8 bases from J, leaving 12 bases between. CDR3 coding DNA: TGCGCCAGCAGCTCTGGGGCGGGCGATGAGCAGTTCTTC. Its translation: CASSSGAGDEQFF.

CDR3 nucleotides: TGCGCCAGCAGCCAAGGTTGGGCTAGCGGGAGCTATGAGCAGTTCTTC. This translates into CASSQGWASGSYEQFF. This chain links TRBV4-1 with TRBJ2-1, with 10 bases that match TRBD2. The CDR3 is 16 residues long. V was clipped by 1 base and J by 8 bases; unmatched bases: 8. Germline V gene data show CDR1 as MGHRA and CDR2 as YSYEKL.

V usage is TRBV7-8 and J usage is TRBJ2-2, with D hard to call. This CDR3 spans 15 amino acids. The V end was cut by 5 bases, the J end by 3 bases, with 13 bases between. Per germline, CDR1 SGHVS and CDR2 FQNEAQ. The CDR3 DNA is TGTGCCAGCAGCCTCCGCCAGCGAGACACCGGGGAGCTGTTTTTT. Its translation is CASSLRQRDTGELFF.

The gene calls are TRBV7-9 and TRBJ2-7; a weak D match, TRBD1 (7 bases). With 3 bases removed from V and 6 bases from J, the gap between germline ends came to 12 bases. Germline values: CDR1 SEHNR, CDR2 FQNEAQ (reference sequence). The CDR3 spans 13 residues. In nucleotides, the CDR3 is TGTGCCAGCAGCTTGGCCAGGGGGGTCGAGCAGTACTTC. It translates to CASSLARGVEQYF.

This rearrangement joins TRBV19 to TRBJ1-5; a possible D gene is TRBD1 (6 bases). Trimming took 4 bases from V and 2 from J, leaving 15 bases between them. The CDR3 loop spans 16 amino acids. The germline gives CDR1 LNHDA, CDR2 SQIVND (reference sequence). CDR3 sequence reads: CASSRRQVGGNQPQHF. The CDR3 nucleotides read TGTGCCAGTAGTAGGCGACAGGTTGGTGGCAATCAGCCCCAGCATTTT.

This chain connects TRBV28 to TRBJ1-4; no definite D call. Germline V lookup: CDR1 MDHEN, CDR2 SYDVKM. Trimming left V 7 bases short and J 4 bases short, with 16 bases between. The CDR3 contains 15 residues. CDR3 amino acids: CASTALGKGNEKLFF. As DNA, the CDR3 is TGTGCCAGCACCGCTTTGGGCAAGGGTAATGAAAAACTGTTTTTT.

The chain combines TRBV27 with TRBJ2-5; 10 nucleotides agree with TRBD2. The germline V gene has CDR1 MNHEY and CDR2 SMNVEV (reference sequence). J was trimmed by 3 bases and V by 4 bases; bases with no gene match: 5. CDR3 length: 15 residues. The CDR3 nucleotides read TGTGCCAGCAGTTCCCTAGCGGGGGAGGAAGAGACCCAGTACTTC. The encoded protein is CASSSLAGEEETQYF.

This clone was seen only a few times. The chain employs TRBV7-8 and TRBJ1-2, with D maybe TRBD1 (5 bases). CDR1 and CDR2 (germline): SGHVS, FQNEAQ. Trimming stripped 6 bases from V and 8 bases from J, with 19 bases between. This CDR3 region has 14 residues. CDR3 protein: CASRRLRAGMGYTF. CDR3 bases: TGTGCCAGCAGACGTCTCAGGGCGGGGATGGGCTACACCTTC. The whole variable domain, filled in from reference TRBV7-8 and TRBJ1-2, reads GAGVSQSPRYKVAKRGQDVALRCDPISGHVSLFWYQQALGQGPEFLTYFQNEAQLDKSGLPSDRFFAERPEGSVSTLKIQRTQQEDSAVYLCASRRLRAGMGYTFGSGTRLTVV.

The rearrangement joins TRBV10-3 to TRBJ1-3; D might be TRBD1 (5 bases). Trimming stripped 3 bases from V and 0 bases from J, with 12 bases between. CDR1 and CDR2 (germline): ENHRY, SYGVKD. The CDR3 sequence is 16 residues long. The DNA of the CDR3 is TGTGCCATCAGTGAAGAGGGTGGACACTCTGGAAACACCATATATTTT. Residues: CAISEEGGHSGNTIYF.

The V gene is TRBV5-1, the J gene TRBJ2-1; the D call may be TRBD1 or TRBD2 (6 bases each). This CDR3 has 15 amino acids. Trimming removed 1 base at V and 9 bases at J, with 17 bases between. Germline values: CDR1 SGHRS, CDR2 YFSETQ. In DNA, the CDR3 is TGCGCCAGCAGCTTGCGGGGGCTTCAGAAGGGTGAGCAGTTCTTC. Protein: CASSLRGLQKGEQFF.

This clone has a single count. J is TRBJ2-7 and V is TRBV15; no reliable D call. The CDR3 spans 15 residues. Germline assignment: CDR1 LNHNV and CDR2 YYDKDF (reference sequence). V was clipped by 0 bases and J by 3 bases, with 12 bases between them. The CDR3 sequence is CATSRDPKVGYEQYF. DNA for the CDR3: TGTGCCACCAGCAGAGATCCGAAGGTGGGCTACGAGCAGTACTTC.

Notes on this clone: Different DNA sequences within this sample yield the same CDR3. This chain joins TRBV9 and TRBJ2-7; TRBD1 matches 11 bases. The CDR3 length is 15 residues. J gave up 1 base and V 3 bases, and 3 bases lay outside the gene matches. The germline CDR1 and CDR2 sequences are SGDLS and YYNGEE. Written as DNA, the CDR3 is TGTGCCAGCAGCGCCGGGACAGGGGGATCCTACGAGCAGTACTTC. Translating gives CASSAGTGGSYEQYF.

The chain carries TRBV7-6 and TRBJ2-7, with TRBD2 identical over 9 bases. Germline V lookup: CDR1 SGHVS, CDR2 FNYEAQ. The J segment lost 0 bases and the V segment lost 4 bases, leaving 7 bases of the junction unmatched. There are 16 residues in the CDR3. CDR3 bases: TGTGCCAGCAGCTCGACTAGCGGCTTACTCTCCTACGAGCAGTACTTC. This codes for CASSSTSGLLSYEQYF.

This sequence joins TRBV18 and TRBJ1-1; D remains ambiguous. The CDR3 has 14 residues. Germline CDR1 KGHSH, CDR2 LQKENI. Trimming pared 4 bases from V and 1 base from J, leaving 10 bases between. CDR3 protein: CASSRTDTNTEAFF. Written as DNA, the CDR3 is TGTGCCAGCTCACGTACAGATACGAACACTGAAGCTTTCTTT. The variable domain in full, with the rest retrieved from reference TRBV18 and TRBJ1-1, is NAGVMQNPRHLVRRRGQEARLRCSPMKGHSHVYWYRQLPEEGLKFMVYLQKENIIDESGMPKERFSAEFPKEGPSILRIQQVVRGDSAAYFCASSRTDTNTEAFFGQGTRLTVV.

This clone was picked up one time. V usage is TRBV7-2 and J usage is TRBJ2-2; 7 bases are a match to TRBD1. Germline values: CDR1 SGHTA, CDR2 FQGNSA. The CDR3 is 15 residues long. J was trimmed by 7 bases and V by 1 base; bases with no gene match: 6. The CDR3, as DNA: TGTGCCAGCAGCTTAGTAGGGGGCGGAATCGGGGAGCTGTTTTTT. Protein sequence: CASSLVGGGIGELFF.

The V gene is TRBV9, the J gene TRBJ2-1, with 10 bases aligning to TRBD1. V shed 3 bases, J shed 6 bases, and the junction held 12 bases outside the gene matches. Germline V gene sequence: CDR1 SGDLS, CDR2 YYNGEE. The CDR3 length is 17 residues. Written as DNA, the CDR3 is TGTGCCAGCAGCGCACCTCCTCGGGACAGGGGCGCCAATGAGCAGTTCTTC. Amino acid sequence: CASSAPPRDRGANEQFF. Combining the CDR3 with reference TRBV9 and TRBJ2-1 gives the whole variable domain DSGVTQTPKHLITATGQRVTLRCSPRSGDLSVYWYQQSLDQGLQFLIQYYNGEERAKGNILERFSAQQFPDLHSELNLSSLELGDSALYFCASSAPPRDRGANEQFFGPGTRLTVL.

The CDR3 nucleotides read TGCAGCGGGGGGGAGGGCCCCTACGAGCAGTACTTC. Residues: CSGGEGPYEQYF. This rearrangement joins TRBV29-1 to TRBJ2-5; 7 bases align to TRBD2. Matching the DNA end better, TRBJ2-7 makes the J call doubtful. The CDR3 contains 12 residues. Germline CDR1 reads SQVTM; CDR2 reads ANQGSEA.

V gene TRBV19 combines with J gene TRBJ2-3, with 8 bases that match TRBD2. The CDR3 length is 16 residues. Germline CDR1 is LNHDA and CDR2 is SQIVND (reference sequence). Losses at the gene ends were 3 bases for V and 5 bases for J; bases not matched to a gene: 10. The CDR3 is CASSIWTGGSIDTQYF. DNA of the CDR3: TGTGCCAGTAGTATCTGGACGGGAGGGTCGATAGATACGCAGTATTTT.